Here is one T cell receptor beta chain with its context. Relative to the germline gene, one junction end is altered; a read error may explain this. The source of the sample is a study of early T cells in non-severe SARS-CoV-2 infection. From the 5' RACE reads, TCRdb called clonotypes with MiXCR, one entry per CDR3 protein. The data hold tens of thousands of distinct CDR3 sequences, with roughly 5% observed a single time. The CDR3 runs 14 residues. CDR1 SGHDN and CDR2 FVKESK come from the germline V gene. The TCR was taken from an adult who was a healthcare worker with PCR-confirmed SARS-CoV-2 infection or an uninfected control (not recorded which). Sequenced material: whole blood. The V call is TRBV14, the J call TRBJ2-4; D not certain. The CDR3 DNA reads TGTGCCAGCAGCTCGCTTGGAGACAAAAACGTTCAGTACTTC. This encodes CASSSLGDKNVQYF.